This is a list of T cell receptor beta chains from one sample in a study of OX40 agonist ivuxolimab in advanced cancers. Clones were sequenced by immunoSEQ multiplex PCR, and TCRdb holds only the in-frame ones, with some missing. The sample has 80,000 to 95,000 clones, 80% to 90% seen once; the top ten hold roughly 2.1%. The source was CD4+ or CD8+ T cells sorted from blood, collected in a trial of the OX40 agonist ivuxolimab. The receptors were gathered from an adult with an advanced solid tumor such as melanoma, head and neck, liver or kidney cancer. Both conserved end residues are part of each CDR3. Each record gives: J gene, D gene, clone size, V gene, CDR3 protein, CDR3 DNA. The D gene is left open where the match is weak. Where a row states a size, it is once, few, many or the class of an expanded clone; other rows omit it.

TRBJ1-2	TRBD1	.	TRBV28	CASSPWDRGDGYTF	TGTGCCAGCAGTCCCTGGGACAGGGGGGATGGCTACACCTTC
TRBJ1-2	.	.	TRBV30	CAWVKTGPRGYTF	TGTGCCTGGGTCAAAACAGGCCCCCGGGGCTACACCTTC
TRBJ2-3	.	.	TRBV25-1	CASSSGRTDTQYF	TGTGCCAGCAGCTCCGGGCGTACAGATACGCAGTATTTT
TRBJ2-1	TRBD1	.	TRBV11-2	CASSLNRGVYNEQFF	TGTGCCAGCAGCCTGAACAGGGGAGTCTACAATGAGCAGTTCTTC
TRBJ2-7	TRBD2	.	TRBV6-1	CASRRPGGRYEQYF	TGTGCCAGCAGACGCCCGGGGGGTCGGTACGAGCAGTACTTC
TRBJ1-2	TRBD1	.	TRBV4-1	CASSHGQAGGYTF	TGCGCCAGCAGCCATGGACAGGCCGGTGGCTACACCTTC
TRBJ1-2	TRBD1	.	TRBV5-1	CASSSGQGVYGYTF	TGCGCCAGCAGTTCCGGACAGGGGGTCTATGGCTACACCTTC
TRBJ1-5	.	.	TRBV7-9	CASSWQENQPQHF	TGTGCCAGCAGCTGGCAGGAGAATCAGCCCCAGCATTTT
TRBJ1-5	TRBD1	.	TRBV5-5	CASRYGTGYQPQHF	TGTGCCAGCAGGTACGGGACAGGCTATCAGCCCCAGCATTTT
TRBJ1-1	.	.	TRBV5-6	CASSLEPQNTEAFF	TGTGCCAGCAGCTTGGAACCGCAGAACACTGAAGCTTTCTTT
TRBJ1-3	.	.	TRBV4-3	CASSSLVARDPVSGNTIYF	TGCGCCAGCAGCAGCCTCGTGGCCAGGGATCCGGTCTCTGGAAACACCATATATTTT
TRBJ2-7	.	.	TRBV7-2	CASSRYSPSYEQYF	TGTGCCAGCAGCCGATACAGTCCCTCCTACGAGCAGTACTTC
TRBJ2-3	TRBD2	.	TRBV7-6	CASSLVAGDTDTQYF	TGTGCCAGCAGCTTAGTAGCGGGAGACACAGATACGCAGTATTTT
TRBJ2-7	TRBD1	.	TRBV18	CASSPHEAGGPSYEQYF	TGTGCCAGCTCACCACACGAGGCAGGGGGACCGTCCTACGAGCAGTACTTC
TRBJ1-2	TRBD1	.	TRBV30	CAWTGTGSNYGYTF	TGTGCCTGGACCGGGACAGGATCTAACTATGGCTACACCTTC
TRBJ1-2	TRBD1	.	TRBV5-4	CATSRGQENYGYTF	TGTGCCACCTCTAGGGGACAGGAGAACTATGGCTACACCTTC
TRBJ1-1	.	.	TRBV7-9	CASSLAAGRTEAFF	TGTGCCAGCAGCTTAGCGGCAGGGAGGACTGAAGCTTTCTTT
TRBJ2-3	.	.	TRBV11-3	CASSLAHPGGSGPDTQYF	TGTGCCAGCAGCTTAGCACATCCAGGAGGGTCTGGCCCAGATACGCAGTATTTT
TRBJ1-1	.	.	TRBV19	CASSIGTLNTEAFF	TGTGCCAGTAGTATAGGGACACTGAACACTGAAGCTTTCTTT
TRBJ1-3	.	.	TRBV30	CAWGGLGGPGNTIYF	TGTGCCTGGGGGGGACTTGGGGGCCCTGGAAACACCATATATTTT
TRBJ2-3	.	.	TRBV28	CASSSRWAVNTDTQYF	TGTGCCAGCAGTTCGAGGTGGGCAGTAAACACAGATACGCAGTATTTT
TRBJ1-6	TRBD1	.	TRBV4-1	CASSQTGGKPGTGFASPLHF	TGCGCCAGCAGCCAGACCGGGGGGAAACCCGGGACAGGGTTTGCTTCACCCCTCCACTTT
TRBJ2-7	.	.	TRBV5-1	CASSFSGGLYEQYF	TGCGCCAGCAGCTTCTCGGGCGGACTCTACGAGCAGTACTTC
TRBJ2-5	.	.	TRBV7-2	CASSLDTRVGTQYF	TGTGCCAGCAGCTTAGATACCAGGGTCGGGACCCAGTACTTC
TRBJ2-7	TRBD1	.	TRBV4-1	CASSRNDRGPSYEQYF	TGCGCCAGCAGCCGTAATGACAGGGGCCCATCCTACGAGCAGTACTTC
TRBJ2-1	.	.	TRBV15	CATSGTSYNEQFF	TGTGCCACCAGCGGAACCTCCTACAATGAGCAGTTCTTC
TRBJ2-3	.	.	TRBV11-2	CASSPWRGGARGTDTQYF	TGTGCCAGCAGCCCCTGGCGGGGCGGGGCCCGTGGGACAGATACGCAGTATTTT
TRBJ1-6	.	.	TRBV18	CASSPPVKGEASPLHF	TGTGCCAGCTCACCCCCGGTGAAAGGGGAGGCTTCACCCCTCCACTTT
TRBJ1-1	.	.	TRBV4-2	CASSRPEGLNTEAFF	TGTGCCAGCAGCCGCCCCGAGGGACTAAACACTGAAGCTTTCTTT
TRBJ1-3	.	once	TRBV5-4	CASSLSDSLGNTIYF	TGTGCCAGCAGCTTGTCCGACAGTTTAGGAAACACCATATATTTT
TRBJ2-2	.	.	TRBV23-1	CASSQSDLRGWGTGELFF	TGCGCCAGCAGTCAATCGGACCTTCGGGGCTGGGGCACCGGGGAGCTGTTTTTT
TRBJ1-1	.	.	TRBV9	CASSVLGPEAFF	TGTGCCAGCAGCGTATTAGGGCCTGAAGCTTTCTTT
TRBJ1-1	.	.	TRBV18	CASSTLRGGEDTEAFF	TGTGCCAGCTCCACACTCCGAGGGGGTGAGGACACTGAAGCTTTCTTT
TRBJ2-3	.	.	TRBV7-9	CASSSPKDNRGTDTQYF	TGTGCCAGCAGCTCCCCTAAGGACAACCGGGGCACAGATACGCAGTATTTT
TRBJ1-5	.	.	TRBV6-5	CASSYAQRQPQHF	TGTGCCAGCAGTTACGCTCAGCGTCAGCCCCAGCATTTT
TRBJ2-7	TRBD1	.	TRBV11-1	CASSPHPGQGGYEQYF	TGTGCCAGCAGCCCTCATCCGGGACAGGGCGGTTACGAGCAGTACTTC
TRBJ2-5	TRBD2	.	TRBV18	CASSPTSGVRAQTQYF	TGTGCCAGCTCACCGACTAGCGGGGTTCGCGCACAGACCCAGTACTTC